A selection of T cell receptor beta chains follows, all from one sample in a study of blood T cell repertoires in COVID-19. Libraries were prepared by immunoSEQ multiplex PCR; TCRdb keeps only in-frame clonotypes and omits some of them. The table includes some 250,000 clones, roughly four fifths detected once. The sample taken for sequencing was peripheral blood. These receptors originate from a man aged 30 to 39 who had recovered from COVID-19. Both conserved end residues are part of each CDR3. A D gene is named only where the DNA matches it firmly. Size is omitted from some rows. Given values are once, few, many or a class for expanded clones.

TRBV2	NA	TRBJ1-1	NA	CASRVEGPEAFF	TGTGCCAGCAGAGTGGAGGGACCTGAAGCTTTCTTT
TRBV3-1/TRBV3-2	once	TRBJ2-5	TRBD1	CASSQGGTDQETQYF	TGTGCCAGCAGCCAGGGTGGGACAGATCAAGAGACCCAGTACTTC
TRBV5-1	NA	TRBJ1-4	TRBD1	CASSLGTGGTGKLFF	TGCGCCAGCAGCTTGGGAACAGGGGGCACGGGAAAACTGTTTTTT
TRBV15	NA	TRBJ1-2	TRBD1	CATSPRTGVYGYTF	TGTGCCACCAGTCCCCGGACAGGAGTCTATGGCTACACCTTC
TRBV20-1	NA	TRBJ2-3	TRBD2	CSASEVIAGGPGDTQYF	TGCAGTGCTAGTGAGGTCATAGCGGGGGGGCCAGGAGATACGCAGTATTTT
TRBV5-4	once	TRBJ2-1	TRBD2	CASSLVGGGGPYNEQFF	TGTGCCAGCAGCTTGGTTGGTGGCGGGGGACCCTACAATGAGCAGTTCTTC
TRBV2	few	TRBJ2-3	NA	CASRRNGAGVDTDTQYF	TGTGCCAGCAGGCGAAACGGGGCAGGGGTGGACACAGATACGCAGTATTTT
TRBV3-1/TRBV3-2	NA	TRBJ2-1	NA	CASSRGGPGQVYNEQFF	TGTGCCAGCAGCCGGGGGGGGCCGGGACAGGTTTACAATGAGCAGTTCTTC
TRBV7-6	NA	TRBJ1-1	NA	CASSSRQNTEAFF	TGTGCCAGCAGCTCGCGGCAGAACACTGAAGCTTTCTTT
TRBV7-9	NA	TRBJ1-6	NA	CASSSGQPPGPLHF	TGTGCCAGCAGCTCAGGACAGCCACCGGGACCCCTCCACTTT
TRBV7-2	NA	TRBJ1-6	TRBD1	CASSLDDRGISPLHF	TGTGCCAGCAGCTTAGACGACAGGGGCATTTCACCCCTCCACTTT
TRBV6-1	NA	TRBJ2-5	TRBD2	CASSELAGGTETQYF	TGTGCCAGCAGTGAACTCGCGGGGGGGACGGAGACCCAGTACTTC
TRBV2	few	TRBJ2-2	NA	CASSERSRGELFF	TGTGCCAGCAGTGAACGGAGTCGCGGGGAGCTGTTTTTT
TRBV7-8	NA	TRBJ2-3	NA	CASSSLADTQYF	TGTGCCAGCAGCTCACTAGCAGATACGCAGTATTTT
TRBV5-1	once	TRBJ1-3	TRBD1	CASRWDSLSGNTIYF	TGCGCCAGCCGATGGGACAGCCTCTCTGGAAACACCATATATTTT
TRBV7-9	NA	TRBJ1-3	NA	CASSFRPEAGNTIYF	TGTGCCAGCAGCTTCCGACCCGAGGCGGGAAACACCATATATTTT
TRBV11-2	NA	TRBJ1-3	NA	CASSLDLETGNTIYF	TGTGCCAGCAGCTTAGATTTAGAGACTGGAAACACCATATATTTT
TRBV19	NA	TRBJ1-1	TRBD1	CATSVGTGGMNTEAFF	TGTGCCACCTCCGTCGGGACAGGGGGTATGAACACTGAAGCTTTCTTT
TRBV2	NA	TRBJ1-5	TRBD1	CASSGGTDSNQPQHF	TGTGCCAGCAGTGGGGGGACAGATAGCAATCAGCCCCAGCATTTT
TRBV29-1	once	TRBJ1-2	TRBD1	CSAVTLRGLNYGYTF	TGCAGCGCCGTTACACTCAGGGGGTTGAACTATGGCTACACCTTC
TRBV27	NA	TRBJ1-1	NA	CASRDTRNTEAFF	TGTGCCAGCAGAGACACAAGGAACACTGAAGCTTTCTTT
TRBV7-2	NA	TRBJ2-1	NA	CASSLAAASGNEQFF	TGTGCCAGCAGCTTAGCCGCCGCCTCAGGCAATGAGCAGTTCTTC
TRBV9	many	TRBJ2-3	NA	CASSVRGAGTDTQYF	TGTGCCAGCAGCGTTCGGGGGGCGGGCACAGATACGCAGTATTTT
TRBV18	NA	TRBJ1-1	TRBD1	CASSPGDRRFTEAFF	TGTGCCAGCTCACCGGGGGACAGGCGGTTCACTGAAGCTTTCTTT
TRBV9	NA	TRBJ1-2	NA	CASSVGPELEGYTF	TGTGCCAGCAGCGTAGGCCCCGAGTTGGAGGGCTACACCTTC
TRBV5-5	NA	TRBJ2-6	NA	CASSMSTRSGANVLTF	TGTGCCAGCAGCATGAGTACCCGCTCTGGGGCCAACGTCCTGACTTTC
TRBV19	NA	TRBJ1-2	TRBD1	CASSKTSGTGHYGYTF	TGTGCCAGTAGTAAGACTTCCGGGACAGGGCACTATGGCTACACCTTC
TRBV3-1/TRBV3-2	NA	TRBJ2-5	TRBD1	CASCNRGAETQYF	TGTGCCAGCTGCAACAGGGGGGCGGAGACCCAGTACTTC
TRBV18	NA	TRBJ1-3	TRBD1	CASSRGQASGNTIYF	TGTGCCAGCTCCCGGGGACAGGCCTCTGGAAACACCATATATTTT
TRBV7-8	NA	TRBJ2-1	TRBD2	CASSSRRLAGDEQFF	TGTGCCAGCAGCTCCCGGAGGCTAGCGGGGGATGAGCAGTTCTTC
TRBV19	NA	TRBJ1-2	NA	CASIPGRDRNYGYTF	TGTGCCAGTATTCCAGGAAGAGACAGAAACTATGGCTACACCTTC
TRBV28	NA	TRBJ1-1	TRBD1	CASSWLPGQGNTEAFF	TGTGCCAGCAGTTGGTTACCGGGACAGGGGAACACTGAAGCTTTCTTT
TRBV7-8	NA	TRBJ1-6	NA	CASSLHRDSPLHF	TGTGCCAGCAGCCTTCACAGGGATTCACCCCTCCACTTT
TRBV9	NA	TRBJ1-2	TRBD1	CASSGQGLEPYYGYTF	TGTGCCAGCAGCGGACAGGGGTTAGAACCGTACTATGGCTACACCTTC
TRBV10-3	NA	TRBJ2-5	TRBD2	CAISESREAGPPSTQYF	TGTGCCATCAGTGAGTCGAGGGAAGCGGGGCCTCCCTCGACCCAGTACTTC
TRBV11-1	few	TRBJ1-1	NA	CASSQDRSTEAFF	TGTGCCAGCAGCCAAGACAGGTCCACTGAAGCTTTCTTT
TRBV29-1	NA	TRBJ1-5	NA	CSDGQEGINQPQHF	TGCAGTGACGGGCAGGAGGGAATCAATCAGCCCCAGCATTTT
TRBV5-5	NA	TRBJ2-7	NA	CASSLAPGIVDEQYF	TGTGCCAGCAGCTTGGCCCCGGGAATCGTCGACGAGCAGTACTTC
TRBV7-3	NA	TRBJ2-1	TRBD2	CASSPTSGGYNEQFF	TGTGCCAGCAGCCCCACTAGCGGGGGTTACAATGAGCAGTTCTTC
TRBV5-4	NA	TRBJ2-3	TRBD2	CASSLMLAGGPTDTQYF	TGTGCCAGCAGCCTAATGCTAGCGGGGGGGCCCACAGATACGCAGTATTTT
TRBV21-1	NA	TRBJ2-1	NA	CASSKVTRPRINEQFF	TGTGCCAGCAGCAAAGTAACACGGCCGAGGATAAATGAGCAGTTCTTC
TRBV7-2	NA	TRBJ1-1	NA	CASSPGAVYTEAFF	TGTGCCAGCAGCCCTGGAGCGGTGTATACTGAAGCTTTCTTT
TRBV3-1/TRBV3-2	NA	TRBJ2-2	NA	CASSQVRAGELFF	TGTGCCAGCAGCCAAGTGCGGGCCGGGGAGCTGTTTTTT
TRBV29-1	NA	TRBJ2-7	TRBD1	CSVEGTGYEQYF	TGCAGCGTTGAAGGGACAGGGTACGAGCAGTACTTC
TRBV7-3	NA	TRBJ2-3	NA	CASRQGTSTDTQYF	TGTGCCAGCCGTCAGGGTACTAGCACAGATACGCAGTATTTT
TRBV5-1	NA	TRBJ1-3	NA	CASSLAGYGNTIYF	TGCGCCAGCAGCTTGGCGGGTTACGGAAACACCATATATTTT
TRBV5-1	NA	TRBJ1-1	NA	CASSLDGEARAFF	TGCGCCAGCAGCTTGGACGGGGAGGCGAGAGCTTTCTTT
TRBV3-1/TRBV3-2	NA	TRBJ1-1	NA	CASSRAGANTEAFF	TGTGCCAGCAGCCGCGCAGGGGCGAACACTGAAGCTTTCTTT
TRBV6-5	few	TRBJ2-5	NA	CASSYSNGAKETQYF	TGTGCCAGCAGTTACTCGAATGGGGCTAAAGAGACCCAGTACTTC
TRBV19	few	TRBJ2-2	TRBD2	CASSSGTSGVDTGELFF	TGTGCCAGTAGTTCCGGGACTAGCGGGGTGGACACCGGGGAGCTGTTTTTT
TRBV7-8	NA	TRBJ1-2	TRBD1	CASSARTGSGLGYTF	TGTGCCAGCAGTGCCCGGACAGGGAGTGGGTTGGGATACACCTTC
TRBV2	NA	TRBJ1-1	TRBD1	CASSERGQGRAEAFF	TGTGCCAGCAGTGAACGGGGACAGGGGAGAGCTGAAGCTTTCTTT